The 18 T cell receptor beta chains reported below all come from one sample, sequenced in a study of T cell responses to AZD1222 COVID-19 vaccine. Generated by immunoSEQ multiplex PCR, the TCRdb table keeps only in-frame clones and is missing some. The sample lists roughly 140,000 clones, 80% to 95% occurring once. Here the sequenced sample was peripheral blood, taken on day 0 of AZD1222 vaccination. The receptors shown here come from an adult in good health.

The V gene is TRBV7-3, the J gene TRBJ2-3, with 7 bases lining up with TRBD2. Germline CDR1 reads SGHTA; CDR2 reads FQGTGA. The CDR3 contains 16 residues. J lost 3 bases, V lost 2 bases, and 8 bases had no gene match. This CDR3 is CASSLERRGLTDTQYF. The DNA of the CDR3 is TGTGCCAGCAGCTTAGAACGGCGGGGGTTGACAGATACGCAGTATTTT.

The chain carries TRBV6-5 and TRBJ1-5; TRBD1 agrees at 8 bases. Germline CDR1 MNHEY, CDR2 SVGAGI. V gave up 6 bases and J gave up 9 bases; unmatched junction bases: 7. This CDR3 has 13 amino acids. CDR3 loop: CASRDRVSGPQHF. The DNA for the CDR3 is TGTGCCAGCAGGGACAGGGTGAGCGGGCCCCAGCATTTT.

The gene calls are TRBV5-4 and TRBJ1-3, with no clear D. Trimming removed 0 bases from V and 0 bases from J, with 10 bases in between. In germline, CDR1 is SGHNT, CDR2 YYREEE (reference sequence). This CDR3 comprises 16 residues. CDR3 in DNA: TGTGCCAGCAGCTTGGGAGTCGACTACTCTGGAAACACCATATATTTT. Its protein product is CASSLGVDYSGNTIYF.

The rearrangement uses TRBV5-1 and TRBJ2-7; 8 bases line up with TRBD2. The CDR3 has 17 residues. V was pared by 4 bases and J by 0 bases, with 12 bases of the junction left unmatched. Germline CDR1 SGHRS, CDR2 YFSETQ. The CDR3 nucleotides read TGCGCCAGCAGCCCGAGGTATACTAGCGGTGCCTCCTACGAGCAGTACTTC. Translation gives CASSPRYTSGASYEQYF.

The rearrangement uses TRBV5-1 and TRBJ2-1, with unresolved D. V dropped 4 bases and J dropped 8 bases, with 19 bases sitting between them. The CDR3 has 15 amino acids. Germline V gene data show CDR1 as SGHRS and CDR2 as YFSETQ. CDR3 DNA sequence: TGCGCCAGCAGCCTCTACGACCGGGCCCTAGATGAGCAGTTCTTC. Amino acids: CASSLYDRALDEQFF.

V and J are TRBV5-6 and TRBJ1-2; 8 bases fit TRBD1. Unmatched junction bases numbered 8, after V lost 0 bases and J lost 4 bases. The CDR3 has 16 residues. The V gene's germline CDR1 is SGHDT and CDR2 YYEEEE. The CDR3 loop is CASSLGPRQGLYGYTF. The CDR3 DNA sequence: TGTGCCAGCAGCTTGGGTCCGAGACAGGGGCTCTATGGCTACACCTTC.

The chain carries TRBV19 and TRBJ2-4, with TRBD2 matching over 7 bases. The germline V gene encodes CDR1 LNHDA and CDR2 SQIVND (reference sequence). V trimming: 6 bases; J trimming: 9 bases; junction bases outside the gene matches: 14. CDR3 size: 15 residues. Written as DNA, the CDR3 is TGTGCCAGTAGCCAAGCCAGAGGGCGGGAGAGCATTCAGTACTTC. It yields the protein CASSQARGRESIQYF.

The chain links TRBV10-3 to TRBJ2-2; possible D gene TRBD1, 5 bases. Per germline, CDR1 ENHRY and CDR2 SYGVKD. Trimming cost V 6 bases and J 4 bases, with 12 bases left between them. The CDR3 extends over 14 amino acids. Written as DNA, the CDR3 is TGTGCCATCAGGGACACCCCCCGCACCGGGGAGCTGTTTTTT. Protein product: CAIRDTPRTGELFF.

This chain links TRBV11-2 with TRBJ2-7; TRBD2 might be the D (5 bases). V was shortened by 1 base and J by 2 bases, with 15 bases between the two germline ends. Looked up from germline, CDR1 is SGHAT and CDR2 is FQNNGV. This CDR3 contains 16 residues. The CDR3 region is CASSLVAPGGPYEQYF. As DNA, the CDR3 is TGTGCCAGCAGCTTAGTAGCGCCCGGAGGCCCCTACGAGCAGTACTTC.

This chain uses TRBV5-5 with TRBJ1-2; perhaps TRBD1 as D (6 bases). Trimming took off 3 bases at V and 2 bases at J, with 17 bases between the two ends. The CDR3 is made up of 16 amino acids. Germline CDR1 and CDR2: SGHKS and YYEKEE (reference sequence). Here the CDR3 DNA reads TGTGCCAGCAGCTCCCGTCCCCCCACAGGGAACTATGGCTACACCTTC. Its protein product is CASSSRPPTGNYGYTF.

The J gene is TRBJ2-1, the V gene TRBV29-1, with 10 bases aligning to TRBD1. The CDR3 runs 13 residues. Trimming removed 6 bases from V and 2 bases from J; junction bases left unmatched: 1. CDR1 and CDR2 (germline): SQVTM, ANQGSEA. Here the CDR3 DNA reads TGCAGCGTAGACAGGGGGCCCTACAATGAGCAGTTCTTC. Protein sequence: CSVDRGPYNEQFF.

The chain combines TRBV28 with TRBJ1-1; tentative D call: TRBD1 (5 bases). Looked up from germline, CDR1 is MDHEN and CDR2 is SYDVKM. Deletions cut 1 base from V and 4 bases from J, with 7 bases between. The CDR3 is 13 amino acids. The CDR3 DNA is TGTGCCAGCAGTTTATCGGGGGTCACTGAAGCTTTCTTT. Translation: CASSLSGVTEAFF.

The chain uses TRBV5-1 and TRBJ2-7; 8 nucleotides agree with TRBD1. Germline V lookup: CDR1 SGHRS, CDR2 YFSETQ. V was clipped by 3 bases and J by 3 bases; unmatched bases: 5. The CDR3 runs 14 residues. The CDR3 DNA reads as TGCGCCAGCAGCTCAACAGGGGGGAACTACGAGCAGTACTTC. Amino acids: CASSSTGGNYEQYF.

This clone showed up just once. The chain links TRBV27 to TRBJ1-1, with D unresolved. This CDR3 region has 14 residues. Trimming cost V 6 bases and J 4 bases, with 15 bases left between them. Germline loops: CDR1 MNHEY, CDR2 SMNVEV (reference sequence). The CDR3 loop reads CASSGHSPGTEAFF. CDR3 nucleotide sequence: TGTGCCAGCAGCGGTCACTCACCCGGCACTGAAGCTTTCTTT.

This chain connects TRBV7-2 to TRBJ2-2, with 8 bases that match TRBD1. The CDR3 has 15 amino acids. The germline gives CDR1 SGHTA, CDR2 FQGNSA. J gave up 6 bases and V 3 bases, and 6 bases lay outside the gene matches. The CDR3 sequence: CASSLRSRGPGELFF. The CDR3 DNA sequence: TGTGCCAGCAGCTTGCGGAGCAGGGGGCCCGGGGAGCTGTTTTTT. Full variable domain (rest looked up from reference TRBV7-2 and TRBJ2-2): GAGVSQSPSNKVTEKGKDVELRCDPISGHTALYWYRQSLGQGLEFLIYFQGNSAPDKSGLPSDRFSAERTGGSVSTLTIQRTQQEDSAVYLCASSLRSRGPGELFFGEGSRLTVL.

This chain links TRBV7-3 with TRBJ2-1; 10 positions match TRBD2. The CDR3 is 16 amino acids. V shed 2 bases, J shed 7 bases, and the junction held 8 bases outside the gene matches. Germline V gives CDR1 SGHTA, CDR2 FQGTGA. In nucleotides, the CDR3 is TGTGCCAGCAGCTTATCAGCGGGAGGGAGTATGAATGAGCAGTTCTTC. Translated: CASSLSAGGSMNEQFF.

This sequence joins TRBV19 and TRBJ2-2; the D gene is possibly TRBD2 (6 bases). Germline values: CDR1 LNHDA, CDR2 SQIVND (reference sequence). V was clipped by 1 base and J by 0 bases, with 9 bases between them. This CDR3 comprises 16 residues. CDR3 region: CASSIAGGANTGELFF. The CDR3, as DNA: TGTGCCAGTAGTATAGCGGGCGGGGCGAACACCGGGGAGCTGTTTTTT.

The rearrangement links TRBV6-6 to TRBJ1-1; D gene uncertain. Trimming pared 9 bases from V and 1 base from J, leaving 15 bases between. The CDR3 contains 14 residues. CDR1 is MNHNY, CDR2 SVGAGI, per germline (reference sequence). In DNA form, the CDR3 reads TGTGCCAGAGTTCATATCCTTCAGAACACTGAAGCTTTCTTT. This translates into CARVHILQNTEAFF.